This passage covers 24 T cell receptor beta chains from one sample sequenced in a study of cytomegalovirus exposure and HLA in healthy donors. Primers: 60 Vbeta forward and 13 Jbeta reverse. The data were produced by immunoSEQ multiplex PCR, yet TCRdb's version contains in-frame clones alone and is incomplete. The sample holds around 130,000 clones, 79% seen once. Sequenced sample: PBMCs. Receptors originate from a man younger than 30 in good health and CMV-seronegative.

The chain combines TRBV30 with TRBJ1-1, with TRBD1 identical over 9 bases. The CDR3 loop spans 19 amino acids. Germline V gene data show CDR1 as GTSNPN and CDR2 as SVGIG (reference sequence). The V segment lost 1 base and the J segment 0 bases; nucleotides outside the gene matches: 15. CDR3 nucleotide sequence: TGTGCCTGGAGTGCCCTTTGGGGGACAGGGATGAGGATGAACACTGAAGCTTTCTTT. It codes for CAWSALWGTGMRMNTEAFF.

The chain links TRBV1 to TRBJ2-1; whether TRBD2, the table's D call, matches the DNA was not checked. TRBV1 has pseudogene status. This CDR3 is 13 amino acids long. The CDR3 bases are TGCACCAGACTAGGCGGGCCCAGAGGTGAGCAGTTCTTC. The encoded protein is CTRLGGPRGEQFF.

This sequence joins TRBV7-3 and TRBJ1-1; no firm D call. V lost 2 bases, J lost 1 base, and 8 bases lay in between. CDR3 length equals 14 residues. Per germline, CDR1 SGHTA and CDR2 FQGTGA. The CDR3 loop is CASSLRGKNTEAFF. The CDR3 bases are TGTGCCAGCAGCTTACGAGGGAAGAACACTGAAGCTTTCTTT.

This chain uses TRBV6-6 with TRBJ1-4; 7 bases are a match to TRBD1. CDR1 is MNHNY and CDR2 is SVGAGI in the germline V gene (reference sequence). Unmatched junction bases numbered 6, after V lost 4 bases and J lost 4 bases. The CDR3 is 15 amino acids. This chain's CDR3 is CASSSLTGINEKLFF. The CDR3 DNA reads as TGTGCCAGCAGTTCCCTGACAGGGATTAATGAAAAACTGTTTTTT.

The V gene is TRBV6-5, the J gene TRBJ1-1, with TRBD1 matching over 7 bases. Unmatched junction bases numbered 8, after V lost 7 bases and J lost 3 bases. Germline-derived CDR1 and CDR2 are MNHEY and SVGAGI. This CDR3 comprises 14 residues. The CDR3 bases are TGTGCCAGCACCCAAGACAGGGTCGACACTGAAGCTTTCTTT. It specifies CASTQDRVDTEAFF.

This clone was observed a few times. The chain recombines TRBV1 with TRBJ2-3; TRBD2, the table's D call, lacks a check against the DNA. TRBV1 is termed a pseudogene. The CDR3 has 17 amino acids. CDR3 sequence (DNA): TGCACCAGCAGCCAACCAAAGACTAGCGGGAAAGTAGATACGCAGTATTTT. Its translation: CTSSQPKTSGKVDTQYF.

The V gene is TRBV28, the J gene TRBJ2-1, with a tentative D call TRBD1 (5 bases). The length of the CDR3 is 14 residues. The ends were cut back, 5 bases at V and 1 base at J, with 9 bases in the middle. The V gene's germline CDR1 is MDHEN and CDR2 SYDVKM. The CDR3, as DNA: TGTGCCAGCAGTCTGACAGATTCCTACAATGAGCAGTTCTTC. This encodes CASSLTDSYNEQFF.

This sequence joins TRBV30 and TRBJ2-5, with 7 bases identical to TRBD2. Trimming at V came to 2 bases and at J to 5 bases, leaving 11 bases not matched to a gene. Germline V gene data show CDR1 as GTSNPN and CDR2 as SVGIG (reference sequence). The CDR3 is 15 amino acids. CDR3 region: CAWSLGGGPSETQYF. The CDR3 DNA is TGTGCCTGGAGTTTGGGGGGAGGGCCCTCGGAGACCCAGTACTTC.

The chain recombines TRBV11-2 with TRBJ2-7; 9 bases fit TRBD1. The germline gives CDR1 SGHAT, CDR2 FQNNGV. The CDR3 consists of 15 residues. Trimming removed 1 base from V and 4 bases from J; junction bases left unmatched: 5. The chain's CDR3 is CASSLGTGDHYEQYV. For the CDR3, the DNA is TGTGCCAGCAGCTTAGGGACAGGGGACCATTACGAGCAGTACGTC.

The chain couples TRBV6-6 to TRBJ2-1; 10 bases are a match to TRBD2. The trim removed 5 bases at V and 15 bases at J, leaving 13 bases unmatched. Germline V gene data show CDR1 as MNHNY and CDR2 as SVGAGI (reference sequence). This CDR3 contains 14 residues. This CDR3 is CASSPQTEREGLFF. CDR3 coding DNA: TGTGCCAGCAGTCCCCAGACGGAGCGGGAGGGTTTGTTCTTC.

This clone came up once. J is TRBJ1-1 and V is TRBV28; D is perhaps TRBD1 (6 bases). Germline CDR1 is MDHEN and CDR2 is SYDVKM. CDR3 length: 18 amino acids. V dropped 1 base and J dropped 4 bases, with 22 bases sitting between them. CDR3: CASSLLVLTGHLGTEAFF. The CDR3 region has the DNA TGTGCCAGCAGTTTATTGGTGTTGACGGGACACCTTGGCACTGAAGCTTTCTTT.

V usage is TRBV19 and J usage is TRBJ1-1; tentatively, D is TRBD1 (5 bases). Germline V gives CDR1 LNHDA, CDR2 SQIVND (reference sequence). The V gene lost 3 bases and the J gene lost 1 base, with 15 bases spanning the gap. CDR3 length: 16 residues. The CDR3 sequence: CASSIWRGNTNTEAFF. The CDR3 DNA follows: TGTGCCAGTAGTATTTGGCGGGGGAATACGAACACTGAAGCTTTCTTT.

The chain has TRBV5-1 and TRBJ2-1; 8 bases align to TRBD2. Germline V CDR1 and CDR2: SGHRS, YFSETQ. The CDR3 is made up of 15 amino acids. J was trimmed by 2 bases and V by 5 bases; bases with no gene match: 6. CDR3 residues: CASRYDSGTYNEQFF. DNA for the CDR3: TGCGCCAGCAGGTATGATAGCGGGACCTACAATGAGCAGTTCTTC.

The chain is built from TRBV7-9 and TRBJ1-2; perhaps TRBD1 as D (6 bases). CDR3 length equals 15 residues. Trimming took 2 bases from V and 4 from J, leaving 14 bases between them. In germline, CDR1 is SEHNR, CDR2 FQNEAQ (reference sequence). CDR3 amino acids: CASSLPGGLSYGYTF. The CDR3, as DNA: TGTGCCAGCAGCTTACCGGGGGGCCTATCCTATGGCTACACCTTC.

This chain joins TRBV6-1 and TRBJ1-1; D ambiguous. The ends were cut back, 6 bases at V and 6 bases at J, with 8 bases in the middle. This CDR3 is 11 amino acids long. Germline V CDR1 and CDR2: MNHNS, SASEGT. The DNA for the CDR3 is TGTGCCAGCAGCTCATCGGCTGAAGCTTTCTTT. It specifies CASSSSAEAFF.

V is TRBV11-3 and J is TRBJ2-2; D might be TRBD1 (5 bases). The V end lost 5 bases, the J end lost 7 bases, and 11 bases lay between the germline ends. Germline CDR1 reads SGHNT; CDR2 reads YENEEA. This CDR3 has 13 amino acids. In DNA, the CDR3 is TGTGCCAGCAGCCACCCTGACAGCGGGGAGCTGTTTTTT. Translating gives CASSHPDSGELFF.

The V gene is TRBV6-5, the J gene TRBJ2-1, with a possible D match to TRBD2 (6 bases). Trimming removed 0 bases at V and 6 bases at J, with 12 bases between. CDR3 size: 15 residues. The germline V gene encodes CDR1 MNHEY and CDR2 SVGAGI. This CDR3 reads CASSYSHGGGNEQFF. In DNA form, the CDR3 reads TGTGCCAGCAGTTACTCGCATGGGGGAGGCAATGAGCAGTTCTTC.

This CDR3 is CASSYSLTGENTQYF. For the CDR3, the DNA is TGTGCCAGCAGTTACTCGCTAACAGGGGAAAATACGCAGTATTTT. The rearrangement links TRBV6-5 to TRBJ2-3; 7 nucleotides line up with TRBD1. Per germline, CDR1 MNHEY and CDR2 SVGAGI. The trim removed 0 bases at V and 7 bases at J, leaving 7 bases unmatched. The CDR3 covers 15 residues.

CDR3 region: CASSQDTIAGEAGELFF. CDR3 nucleotide sequence: TGCGCCAGCAGCCAAGATACCATAGCGGGAGAGGCCGGGGAGCTGTTTTTT. The chain has TRBV4-1 and TRBJ2-2; 9 bases line up with TRBD2. The CDR3 is 17 amino acids. CDR1 and CDR2 from the germline V gene are MGHRA and YSYEKL. The trim removed 0 bases at V and 6 bases at J, leaving 8 bases unmatched.

This chain connects TRBV27 to TRBJ2-3; TRBD1 aligns across 8 bases. The V gene end was trimmed by 2 bases and the J gene end by 6 bases; junction bases not matched to a gene: 7. From germline, CDR1 is MNHEY and CDR2 SMNVEV (reference sequence). The CDR3 has 15 amino acids. Here the CDR3 reads CASSLRRQGTDTQYF. The DNA for the CDR3 is TGTGCCAGCAGTTTAAGGCGACAGGGGACTGATACGCAGTATTTT.

The chain combines TRBV18 with TRBJ1-1; D is ambiguous. CDR3 length equals 13 residues. Germline CDR1 KGHSH, CDR2 LQKENI. The V and J ends lost 2 bases and 3 bases respectively, with 7 bases between them. CDR3 DNA: TGTGCCAGCTCACCATACGGGGACACTGAAGCTTTCTTT. This gives the protein CASSPYGDTEAFF.

The V and J genes are TRBV27 and TRBJ1-2; 8 bases are shared with TRBD1. This CDR3 region has 15 residues. V dropped 4 bases and J dropped 1; count of bases not matched to a gene: 5. Germline V gene sequence: CDR1 MNHEY, CDR2 SMNVEV (reference sequence). The CDR3 loop is CASSWDRTSNYGYTF. CDR3 coding DNA: TGTGCCAGCAGTTGGGACAGGACTAGTAACTATGGCTACACCTTC.

There are a few counts of this clone. CDR3 residues: CASSLPRSALAPGELFF. CDR3 nucleotides: TGTGCCAGCAGCTTGCCACGTTCCGCACTAGCCCCCGGGGAGCTGTTTTTT. The genes are TRBV5-6 and TRBJ2-2; tentative D call: TRBD2 (6 bases). V lost 1 base and J lost 6, with 19 bases in between. The germline V gene has CDR1 SGHDT and CDR2 YYEEEE. The CDR3 has 17 residues.

The chain carries TRBV28 and TRBJ1-1; no clear D. Germline CDR1 is MDHEN and CDR2 is SYDVKM. The CDR3 sequence is 13 residues long. The ends were cut back, 6 bases at V and 7 bases at J, with 15 bases in the middle. In DNA form, the CDR3 reads TGTGCCAGCAGCAATAGGGCACGGGATGAAGCTTTCTTT. Translated, it gives CASSNRARDEAFF.